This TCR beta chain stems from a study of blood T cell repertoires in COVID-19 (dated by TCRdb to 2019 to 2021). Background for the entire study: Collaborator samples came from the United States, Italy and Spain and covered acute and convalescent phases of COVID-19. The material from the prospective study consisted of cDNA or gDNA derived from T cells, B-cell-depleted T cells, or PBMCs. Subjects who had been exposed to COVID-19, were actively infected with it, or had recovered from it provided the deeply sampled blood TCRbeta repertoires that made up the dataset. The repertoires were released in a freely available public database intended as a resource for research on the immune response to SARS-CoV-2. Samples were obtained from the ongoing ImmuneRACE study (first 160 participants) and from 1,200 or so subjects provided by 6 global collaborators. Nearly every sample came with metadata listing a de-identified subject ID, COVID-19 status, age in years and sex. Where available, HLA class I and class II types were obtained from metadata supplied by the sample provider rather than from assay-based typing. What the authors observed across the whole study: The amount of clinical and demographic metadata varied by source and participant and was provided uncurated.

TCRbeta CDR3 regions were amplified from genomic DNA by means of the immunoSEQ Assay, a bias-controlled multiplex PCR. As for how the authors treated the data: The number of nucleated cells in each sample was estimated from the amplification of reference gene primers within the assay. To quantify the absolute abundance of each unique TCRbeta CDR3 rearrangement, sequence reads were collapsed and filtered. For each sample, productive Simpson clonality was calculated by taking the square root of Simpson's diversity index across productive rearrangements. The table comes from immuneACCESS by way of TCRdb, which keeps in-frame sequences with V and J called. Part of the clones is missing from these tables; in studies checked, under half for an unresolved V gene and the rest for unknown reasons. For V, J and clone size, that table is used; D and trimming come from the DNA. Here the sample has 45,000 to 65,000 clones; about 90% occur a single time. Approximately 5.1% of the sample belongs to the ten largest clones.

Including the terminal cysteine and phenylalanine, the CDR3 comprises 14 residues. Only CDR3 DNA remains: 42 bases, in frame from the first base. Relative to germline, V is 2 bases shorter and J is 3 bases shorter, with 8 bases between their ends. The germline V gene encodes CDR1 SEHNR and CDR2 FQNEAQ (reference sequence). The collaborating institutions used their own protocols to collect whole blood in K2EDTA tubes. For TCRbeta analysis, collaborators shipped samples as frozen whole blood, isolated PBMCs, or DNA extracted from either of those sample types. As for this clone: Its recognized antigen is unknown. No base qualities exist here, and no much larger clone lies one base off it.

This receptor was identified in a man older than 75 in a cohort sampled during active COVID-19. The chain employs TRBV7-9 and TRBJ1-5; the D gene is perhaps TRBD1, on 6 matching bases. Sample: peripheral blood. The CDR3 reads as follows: CASSLSGVNQPQHF. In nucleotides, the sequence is TGTGCCAGCAGCTTATCAGGGGTCAATCAGCCCCAGCATTTT.